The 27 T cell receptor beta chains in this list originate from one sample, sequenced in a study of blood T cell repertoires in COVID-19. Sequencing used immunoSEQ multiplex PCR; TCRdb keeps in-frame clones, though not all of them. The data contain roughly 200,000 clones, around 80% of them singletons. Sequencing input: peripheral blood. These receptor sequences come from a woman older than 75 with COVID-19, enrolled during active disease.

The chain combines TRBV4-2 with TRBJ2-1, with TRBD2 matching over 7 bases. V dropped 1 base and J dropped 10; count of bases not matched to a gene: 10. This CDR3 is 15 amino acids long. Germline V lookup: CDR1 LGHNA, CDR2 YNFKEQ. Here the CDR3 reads CASSQAVLGGDEQFF. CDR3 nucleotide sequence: TGTGCCAGCAGCCAAGCCGTCCTGGGGGGGGACGAGCAGTTCTTC.

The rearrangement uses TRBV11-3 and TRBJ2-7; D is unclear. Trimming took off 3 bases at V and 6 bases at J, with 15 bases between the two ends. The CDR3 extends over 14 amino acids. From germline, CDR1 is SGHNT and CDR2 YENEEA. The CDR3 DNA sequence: TGTGCCAGCAGCTTTGGCGTAGGAGACGGCGAGCAGTACGTC. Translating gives CASSFGVGDGEQYV.

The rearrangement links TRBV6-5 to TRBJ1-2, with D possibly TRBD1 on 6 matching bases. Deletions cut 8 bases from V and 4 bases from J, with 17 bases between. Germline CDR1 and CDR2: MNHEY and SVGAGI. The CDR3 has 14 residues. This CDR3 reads CASSSLDSIYGYTF. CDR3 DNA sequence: TGTGCCAGCTCCTCCTTGGACAGCATCTATGGCTACACCTTC.

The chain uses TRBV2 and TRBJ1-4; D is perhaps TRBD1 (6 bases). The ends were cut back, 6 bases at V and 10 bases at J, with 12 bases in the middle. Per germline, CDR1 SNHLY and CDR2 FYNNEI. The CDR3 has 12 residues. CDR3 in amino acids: CASRLDSPKLFF. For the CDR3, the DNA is TGTGCCAGCAGACTGGACAGTCCAAAACTGTTTTTT.

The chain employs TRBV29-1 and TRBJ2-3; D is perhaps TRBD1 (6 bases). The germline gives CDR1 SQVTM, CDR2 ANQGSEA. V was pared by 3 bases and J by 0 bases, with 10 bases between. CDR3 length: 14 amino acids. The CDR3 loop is CSVDSTGSTDTQYF. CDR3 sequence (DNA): TGCAGCGTTGATAGCACAGGGAGCACAGATACGCAGTATTTT.

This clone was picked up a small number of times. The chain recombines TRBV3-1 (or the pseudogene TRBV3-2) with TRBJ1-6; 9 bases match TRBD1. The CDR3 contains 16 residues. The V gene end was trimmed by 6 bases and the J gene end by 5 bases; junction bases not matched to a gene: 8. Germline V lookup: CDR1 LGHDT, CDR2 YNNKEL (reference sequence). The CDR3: CASSRTGQGNNSPLHF. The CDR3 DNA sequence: TGTGCCAGCAGTCGTACGGGACAGGGTAATAATTCACCCCTCCACTTT.

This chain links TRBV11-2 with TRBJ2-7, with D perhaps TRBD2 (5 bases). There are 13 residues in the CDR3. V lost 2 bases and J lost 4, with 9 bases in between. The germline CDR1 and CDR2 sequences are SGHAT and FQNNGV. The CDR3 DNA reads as TGTGCCAGCAGCTTAAGCGGAACATACGAGCAGTACGTC. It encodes CASSLSGTYEQYV.

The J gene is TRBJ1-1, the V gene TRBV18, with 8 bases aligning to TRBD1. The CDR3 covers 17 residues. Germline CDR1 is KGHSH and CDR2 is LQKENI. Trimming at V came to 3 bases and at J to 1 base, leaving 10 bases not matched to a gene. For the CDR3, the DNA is TGTGCCAGCTCACCTCTCGGACAGGGCGGAAGGAACACTGAAGCTTTCTTT. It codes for CASSPLGQGGRNTEAFF.

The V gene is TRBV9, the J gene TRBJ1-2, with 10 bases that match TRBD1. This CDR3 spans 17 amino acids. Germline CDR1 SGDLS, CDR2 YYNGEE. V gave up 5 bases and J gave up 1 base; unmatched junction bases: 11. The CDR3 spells CASSGFGTGAFNYGYTF. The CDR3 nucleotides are TGTGCCAGCAGTGGATTCGGGACAGGGGCCTTTAACTATGGCTACACCTTC.

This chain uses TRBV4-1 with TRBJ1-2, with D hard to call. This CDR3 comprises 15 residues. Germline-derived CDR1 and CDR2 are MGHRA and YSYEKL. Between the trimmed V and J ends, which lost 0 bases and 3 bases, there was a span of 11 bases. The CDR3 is CASSQDPGSDYGYTF. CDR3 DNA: TGCGCCAGCAGCCAAGATCCAGGTTCAGACTATGGCTACACCTTC.

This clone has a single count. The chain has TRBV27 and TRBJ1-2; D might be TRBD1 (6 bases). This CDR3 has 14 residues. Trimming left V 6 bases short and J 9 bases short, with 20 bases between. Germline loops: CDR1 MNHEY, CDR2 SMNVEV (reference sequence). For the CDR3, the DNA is TGTGCCAGCAGGGCCGGGGGGCTTAGTGCCAGCTACACCTTC. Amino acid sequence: CASRAGGLSASYTF.

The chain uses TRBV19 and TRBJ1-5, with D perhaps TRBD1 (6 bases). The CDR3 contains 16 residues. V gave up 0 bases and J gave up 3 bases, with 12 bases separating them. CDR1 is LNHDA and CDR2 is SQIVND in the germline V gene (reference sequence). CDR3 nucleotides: TGTGCCAGTAGTATAGAGAGTACAGGGCCCAATCAGCCCCAGCATTTT. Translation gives CASSIESTGPNQPQHF.

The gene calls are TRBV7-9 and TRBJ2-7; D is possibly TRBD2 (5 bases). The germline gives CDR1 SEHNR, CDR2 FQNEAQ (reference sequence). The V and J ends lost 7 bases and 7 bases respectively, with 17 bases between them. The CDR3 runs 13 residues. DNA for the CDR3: TGTGCCAGCACCTATTCCCCATCGGGGGAGCAGTACTTC. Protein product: CASTYSPSGEQYF.

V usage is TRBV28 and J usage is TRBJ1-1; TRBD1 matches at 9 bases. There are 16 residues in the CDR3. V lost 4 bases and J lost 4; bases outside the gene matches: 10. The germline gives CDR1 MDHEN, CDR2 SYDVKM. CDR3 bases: TGTGCCAGCAGTTCCTACGTGGGACAGGGAAGCACTGAAGCTTTCTTT. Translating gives CASSSYVGQGSTEAFF.

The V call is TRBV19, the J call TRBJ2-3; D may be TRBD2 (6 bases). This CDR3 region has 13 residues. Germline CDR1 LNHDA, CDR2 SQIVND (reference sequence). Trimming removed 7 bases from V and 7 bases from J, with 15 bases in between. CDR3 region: CASTSPGGYTQYF. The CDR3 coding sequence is TGTGCCAGTACCTCCCCCGGGGGATATACGCAGTATTTT.

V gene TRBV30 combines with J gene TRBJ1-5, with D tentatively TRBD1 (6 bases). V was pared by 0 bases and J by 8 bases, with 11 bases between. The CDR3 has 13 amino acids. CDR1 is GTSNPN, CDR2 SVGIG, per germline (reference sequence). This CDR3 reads CAWSVTGPEPQHF. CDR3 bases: TGTGCCTGGAGTGTAACAGGGCCCGAGCCCCAGCATTTT.

The CDR3, as DNA: TGCGCCAGCAGCCAAGAATCAGGGCTGGAGTTGGGGGAAAAACTGTTTTTT. Translated: CASSQESGLELGEKLFF. The chain joins TRBV4-1 to TRBJ1-4; maybe TRBD1 (5 bases). V shed 0 bases and J shed 8 bases, with 19 bases lying between them. CDR3 length: 17 residues. The germline V gene has CDR1 MGHRA and CDR2 YSYEKL.

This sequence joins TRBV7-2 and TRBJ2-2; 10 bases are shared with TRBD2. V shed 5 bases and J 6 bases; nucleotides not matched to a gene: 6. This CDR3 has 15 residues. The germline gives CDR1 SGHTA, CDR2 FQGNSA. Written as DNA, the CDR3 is TGTGCCAGCAGCCCCAAGCGGGGGGGCGCCGGGGAGCTGTTTTTT. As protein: CASSPKRGGAGELFF.

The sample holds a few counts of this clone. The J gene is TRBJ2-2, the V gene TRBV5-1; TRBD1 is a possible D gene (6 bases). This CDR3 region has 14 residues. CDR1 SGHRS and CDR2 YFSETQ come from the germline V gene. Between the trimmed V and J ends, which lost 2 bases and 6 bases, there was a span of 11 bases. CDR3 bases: TGCGCCAGCAGCTTCTCAGGGGAGTCCGGGGAGCTGTTTTTT. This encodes CASSFSGESGELFF.

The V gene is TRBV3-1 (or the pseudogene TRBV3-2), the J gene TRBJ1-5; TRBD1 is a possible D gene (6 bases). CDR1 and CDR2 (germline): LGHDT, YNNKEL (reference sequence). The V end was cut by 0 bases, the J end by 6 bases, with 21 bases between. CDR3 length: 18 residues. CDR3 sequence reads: CASSQEPGQPQKIQPQHF. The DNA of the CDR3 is TGTGCCAGCAGCCAAGAACCCGGACAGCCCCAAAAAATTCAGCCCCAGCATTTT.

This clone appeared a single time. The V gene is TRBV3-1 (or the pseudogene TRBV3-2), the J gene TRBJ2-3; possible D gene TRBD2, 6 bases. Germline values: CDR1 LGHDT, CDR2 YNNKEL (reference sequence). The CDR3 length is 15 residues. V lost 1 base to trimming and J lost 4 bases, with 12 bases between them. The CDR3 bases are TGTGCCAGCAGCCAAGGGGGAGCGGGTTCAGATACGCAGTATTTT. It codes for CASSQGGAGSDTQYF.

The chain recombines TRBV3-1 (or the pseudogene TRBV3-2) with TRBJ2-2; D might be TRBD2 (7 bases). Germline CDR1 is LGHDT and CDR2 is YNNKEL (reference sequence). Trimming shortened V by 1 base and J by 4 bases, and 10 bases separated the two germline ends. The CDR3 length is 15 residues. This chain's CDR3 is CASSQAGGGTGELFF. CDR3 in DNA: TGTGCCAGCAGCCAAGCGGGGGGCGGCACCGGGGAGCTGTTTTTT.

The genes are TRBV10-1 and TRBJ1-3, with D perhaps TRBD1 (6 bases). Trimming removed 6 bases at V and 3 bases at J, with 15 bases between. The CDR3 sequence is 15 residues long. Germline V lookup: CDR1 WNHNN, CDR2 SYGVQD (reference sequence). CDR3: CASRSTGFGGNTIYF. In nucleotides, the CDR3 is TGCGCCAGCAGATCTACAGGGTTCGGTGGAAACACCATATATTTT.

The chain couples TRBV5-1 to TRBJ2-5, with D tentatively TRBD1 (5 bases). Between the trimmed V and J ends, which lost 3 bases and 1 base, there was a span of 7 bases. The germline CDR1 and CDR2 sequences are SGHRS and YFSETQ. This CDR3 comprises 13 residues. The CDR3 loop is CASSSGSQETQYF. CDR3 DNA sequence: TGCGCCAGCAGCTCAGGGTCCCAAGAGACCCAGTACTTC.

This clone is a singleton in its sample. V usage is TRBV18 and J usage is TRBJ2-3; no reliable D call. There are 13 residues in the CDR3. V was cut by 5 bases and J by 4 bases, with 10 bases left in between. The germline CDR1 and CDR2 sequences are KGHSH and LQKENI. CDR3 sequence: CASSTQQADTQYF. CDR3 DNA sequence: TGTGCCAGCTCAACCCAGCAGGCAGATACGCAGTATTTT.

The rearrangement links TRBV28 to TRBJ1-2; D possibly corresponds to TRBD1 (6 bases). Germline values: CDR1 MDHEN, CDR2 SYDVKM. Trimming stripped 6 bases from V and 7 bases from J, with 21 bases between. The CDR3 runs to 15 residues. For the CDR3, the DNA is TGTGCCAGCAGGAAAACCGGGCAGGGGCTTGGTGGCTACACCTTC. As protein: CASRKTGQGLGGYTF.

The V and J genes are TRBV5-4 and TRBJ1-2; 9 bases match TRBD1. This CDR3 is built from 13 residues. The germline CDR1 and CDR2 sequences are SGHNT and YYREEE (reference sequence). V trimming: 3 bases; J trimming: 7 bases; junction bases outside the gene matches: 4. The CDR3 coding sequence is TGTGCCAGCAGCTCCGGGACAGGGTTTGGCTACACCTTC. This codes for CASSSGTGFGYTF.